This T cell receptor (beta chain) comes out of a study of technical replicates of blood from a handful of donors. Assay: immunoSEQ multiplex PCR; the TCRdb copy retains only in-frame clones and omits some. The repertoire holds about 73,000 clones, with 93% as singletons. The CDR3 totals 15 residues. CDR1 is SGHRS, CDR2 YFSETQ, per germline. The V end lost 0 bases, the J end lost 1 base, and 11 bases lay between the germline ends. This receptor was taken from a human donor in good health. The sample consisted of T cells isolated from PBMCs. This chain connects TRBV5-1 to TRBJ2-7; D may be TRBD1 (6 bases). The CDR3 nucleotides read TGCGCCAGCAGCTTGGCAGGGGCGGTTTCCTACGAGCAGTACTTC. It is translated as CASSLAGAVSYEQYF.